This entry lists 22 T cell receptor beta chains sequenced from one sample in a study of OX40 agonist ivuxolimab in advanced cancers. Sequencing was performed with immunoSEQ multiplex PCR; in TCRdb, only in-frame clones are kept and a portion is missing. The profile shows 45,000 to 70,000 clones, about 89% of them singletons. This sample comprised CD4+ or CD8+ T cells sorted from blood, obtained in a trial of the OX40 agonist ivuxolimab. All receptors derive from an adult with an advanced solid tumor such as melanoma, head and neck, liver or kidney cancer.

V usage is TRBV2 and J usage is TRBJ2-5, with a possible D match to TRBD1 (5 bases). The CDR3 totals 13 residues. Per germline, CDR1 SNHLY and CDR2 FYNNEI. V was pared by 9 bases and J by 1 base, with 12 bases between. CDR3 residues: CASDREVQETQYF. The CDR3 region has the DNA TGTGCCAGTGACAGAGAGGTCCAAGAGACCCAGTACTTC.

In its sample, this clone was seen once. J is TRBJ2-1 and V is TRBV7-8, with D tentatively TRBD2 (6 bases). The CDR3 has 15 residues. Germline V CDR1 and CDR2: SGHVS, FQNEAQ. Trimming shortened V by 5 bases and J by 4 bases, and 15 bases separated the two germline ends. CDR3 sequence reads: CASSPRWEAYNEQFF. The CDR3 bases are TGTGCCAGCAGCCCGAGGTGGGAGGCTTACAATGAGCAGTTCTTC.

The rearrangement uses TRBV2 and TRBJ2-3; tentatively, D is TRBD1 (6 bases). This CDR3 is built from 15 residues. The germline V gene encodes CDR1 SNHLY and CDR2 FYNNEI. Between the trimmed V and J ends, which lost 4 bases and 0 bases, there was a span of 11 bases. The CDR3 DNA sequence: TGTGCCAGCAGTGTGCTAGGACAGAGCACAGATACGCAGTATTTT. This gives the protein CASSVLGQSTDTQYF.

The V call is TRBV10-3, the J call TRBJ1-4; 9 nucleotides agree with TRBD1. Germline values: CDR1 ENHRY, CDR2 SYGVKD. The CDR3 has 13 amino acids. The V gene end was trimmed by 4 bases and the J gene end by 6 bases; junction bases not matched to a gene: 0. The CDR3, as DNA: TGTGCCATCAGTGGGGACAGGGATGAAAAACTGTTTTTT. Encoded protein: CAISGDRDEKLFF.

This clone has only a few counts. The V call is TRBV30, the J call TRBJ2-7; no clear D gene. Looked up from germline, CDR1 is GTSNPN and CDR2 is SVGIG (reference sequence). There are 13 residues in the CDR3. V was trimmed by 3 bases and J by 5 bases, leaving 14 bases between them. DNA of the CDR3: TGTGCCTGGAGGTCCGACCCCTGGAACGAGCAGTACTTC. This translates into CAWRSDPWNEQYF. Looking up the rest from reference TRBV30 and TRBJ2-7 gives the full variable domain: SQTIHQWPATLVQPVGSPLSLECTVEGTSNPNLYWYRQAAGRGLQLLFYSVGIGQISSEVPQNLSASRPQDRQFILSSKKLLLSDSGFYLCAWRSDPWNEQYFGPGTRLTVT.

The rearrangement joins TRBV4-1 to TRBJ2-5; TRBD1 aligns across 7 bases. The CDR3 is 16 residues long. With 1 base clipped from V and 5 bases from J, the junction kept 10 bases outside the gene matches. Germline V gene data show CDR1 as MGHRA and CDR2 as YSYEKL. The DNA of the CDR3 is TGCGCCAGCAGCCAAGGCAATCCGACAGGGTCGGAGACCCAGTACTTC. This translates into CASSQGNPTGSETQYF.

The chain joins TRBV6-6 to TRBJ1-2, with TRBD1 matching 7 bases. Germline-derived CDR1 and CDR2 are MNHNY and SVGAGI (reference sequence). V was pared by 6 bases and J by 8 bases, with 15 bases of the junction left unmatched. This CDR3 spans 15 amino acids. The CDR3 coding sequence is TGTGCCAGCAGCACCTCCTCGACAGGGATCGGCGGCTACACCTTC. Its translation: CASSTSSTGIGGYTF.

The rearrangement joins TRBV2 to TRBJ1-4, with D perhaps matching TRBD1 (6 bases). The length of the CDR3 is 12 residues. CDR1 is SNHLY, CDR2 FYNNEI, per germline. Trimming pared 8 bases from V and 8 bases from J, leaving 12 bases between. The DNA for the CDR3 is TGTGCCAGCGGGGCGGGGGGCGAAAAACTGTTTTTT. This sequence encodes CASGAGGEKLFF. Using reference TRBV2 and TRBJ1-4 for the parts outside the CDR3, the full variable domain is EPEVTQTPSHQVTQMGQEVILRCVPISNHLYFYWYRQILGQKVEFLVSFYNNEISEKSEIFDDQFSVERPDGSNFTLKIRSTKLEDSAMYFCASGAGGEKLFFGSGTQLSVL.

Only one count was recorded for this clone. This chain links TRBV19 with TRBJ2-1; D is ambiguous. Looked up from germline, CDR1 is LNHDA and CDR2 is SQIVND (reference sequence). The ends were cut back, 3 bases at V and 4 bases at J, with 10 bases in the middle. CDR3 length: 14 amino acids. In nucleotides, the CDR3 is TGTGCCAGTAGTATCGGCTTCTCTTACAATGAGCAGTTCTTC. Its protein is CASSIGFSYNEQFF.

V gene TRBV6-5 combines with J gene TRBJ2-2, with D uncertain. This CDR3 region has 14 residues. Germline V lookup: CDR1 MNHEY, CDR2 SVGAGI. V was trimmed by 3 bases and J by 1 base, leaving 6 bases between them. CDR3 sequence (DNA): TGTGCCAGCAGTTATAATGGGAACACCGGGGAGCTGTTTTTT. It is translated as CASSYNGNTGELFF.

The gene calls are TRBV9 and TRBJ2-1; 8 bases line up with TRBD1. Losses at the gene ends were 0 bases for V and 8 bases for J; bases not matched to a gene: 10. The germline V gene has CDR1 SGDLS and CDR2 YYNGEE. CDR3 length equals 16 residues. The CDR3 nucleotides read TGTGCCAGCAGCGTAGCTGTAGCAGGGGGCAAGGATGAGCAGTTCTTC. This encodes CASSVAVAGGKDEQFF. The whole variable domain, remainder taken from reference TRBV9 and TRBJ2-1, is DSGVTQTPKHLITATGQRVTLRCSPRSGDLSVYWYQQSLDQGLQFLIQYYNGEERAKGNILERFSAQQFPDLHSELNLSSLELGDSALYFCASSVAVAGGKDEQFFGPGTRLTVL.

The gene calls are TRBV6-4 and TRBJ2-5; D is undetermined. The end of the DNA fits TRBJ2-7 better, so the J call may be wrong. CDR1 is MRHNA, CDR2 SNTAGT, per germline. The CDR3 runs 12 residues. DNA for the CDR3: TGTGCCAGCGGTGGGCCACCCTACGAGCAGTACTTC. Its translation is CASGGPPYEQYF.

The chain has TRBV11-3 and TRBJ2-1; no reliable D call. This CDR3 spans 12 amino acids. V lost 5 bases and J lost 8, with 10 bases in between. In germline, CDR1 is SGHNT, CDR2 YENEEA. CDR3 amino acids: CASSRVRDEQFF. For the CDR3, the DNA is TGTGCCAGCAGCCGAGTACGCGATGAGCAGTTCTTC.

This sequence joins TRBV5-4 and TRBJ2-2; TRBD2 matches 9 bases. The ends lost 4 bases at V and 3 bases at J; junction bases unmatched: 4. Germline CDR1 reads SGHNT; CDR2 reads YYREEE (reference sequence). The CDR3 spans 15 residues. DNA for the CDR3: TGTGCCAGCAGCCAGCGGGGGGAGTACACCGGGGAGCTGTTTTTT. This codes for CASSQRGEYTGELFF.

This rearrangement joins TRBV5-1 to TRBJ2-1, with D perhaps matching TRBD1 (6 bases). Trimming stripped 3 bases from V and 5 bases from J, with 24 bases between. The CDR3 runs to 18 residues. The germline gives CDR1 SGHRS, CDR2 YFSETQ. CDR3 protein: CASSSRSGVSLANNEQFF. For the CDR3, the DNA is TGCGCCAGCAGCTCGCGATCAGGGGTATCCCTGGCCAACAATGAGCAGTTCTTC.

This clone has more than one count but fewer than ten. V gene TRBV18 combines with J gene TRBJ1-1; 7 nucleotides align to TRBD1. The CDR3 totals 13 residues. The germline CDR1 and CDR2 sequences are KGHSH and LQKENI. V lost 3 bases to trimming and J lost 8 bases; unmatched junction nucleotides: 6. In DNA, the CDR3 is TGTGCCAGCTCACCGGGACAGTCTTCGGAAGCTTTCTTT. Translated, it gives CASSPGQSSEAFF.

V gene TRBV5-1 combines with J gene TRBJ2-7; tentatively, D is TRBD2 (5 bases). Between the trimmed V and J ends, which lost 0 bases and 7 bases, there was a span of 17 bases. CDR1 is SGHRS, CDR2 YFSETQ, per germline. The CDR3 runs to 15 residues. This chain's CDR3 is CASSLEPGRSGEQYF. DNA for the CDR3: TGCGCCAGCAGCTTGGAACCAGGACGATCGGGAGAGCAGTACTTC. Complete variable domain (other parts from reference TRBV5-1 and TRBJ2-7): KAGVTQTPRYLIKTRGQQVTLSCSPISGHRSVSWYQQTPGQGLQFLFEYFSETQRNKGNFPGRFSGRQFSNSRSEMNVSTLELGDSALYLCASSLEPGRSGEQYFGPGTRLTVT.

The chain couples TRBV7-8 to TRBJ1-6, with TRBD1 matching over 8 bases. The germline V gene has CDR1 SGHVS and CDR2 FQNEAQ. J gave up 8 bases and V 5 bases, and 5 bases lay outside the gene matches. The CDR3 sequence is 14 residues long. This CDR3 is CASSLQGGDSPLHF. The CDR3 coding sequence is TGTGCCAGCAGCCTACAGGGGGGAGATTCACCCCTCCACTTT.

The CDR3 coding sequence is TGTGCCAGCAGCCCCCGGGCAGGGGAGGAAGCTTTCTTT. It translates to CASSPRAGEEAFF. V and J are TRBV4-2 and TRBJ1-1; tentative D call: TRBD1 (6 bases). This CDR3 comprises 13 residues. The V end was cut by 4 bases, the J end by 8 bases, with 14 bases between. The germline V gene encodes CDR1 LGHNA and CDR2 YNFKEQ.

The chain recombines TRBV7-9 with TRBJ1-1; a possible D gene is TRBD1 (6 bases). V was cut by 3 bases and J by 4 bases, with 9 bases left in between. The germline V gene has CDR1 SEHNR and CDR2 FQNEAQ (reference sequence). This CDR3 has 13 amino acids. The CDR3 loop reads CASSLRQVTEAFF. In DNA form, the CDR3 reads TGTGCCAGCAGCTTGAGACAGGTCACTGAAGCTTTCTTT.

The J gene is TRBJ1-2, the V gene TRBV21-1. TRBV21-1 has pseudogene status. The CDR3 length is 23 residues. The CDR3 here is CASSRKGGWDSNNEPRKKYGYTF. The DNA for the CDR3 is TGTGCCAGCAGCAGAAAAGGAGGCTGGGACTCCAACAACGAACCCAGAAAGAAATATGGCTACACCTTC.

The rearrangement uses TRBV5-1 and TRBJ2-7; D not certain. The ends were cut back, 3 bases at V and 3 bases at J, with 16 bases in the middle. The length of the CDR3 is 15 residues. Germline-derived CDR1 and CDR2 are SGHRS and YFSETQ. The CDR3 DNA follows: TGCGCCAGCAGCTCCCCTGACCTACTCGACTACGAGCAGTACTTC. This codes for CASSSPDLLDYEQYF.